This T cell receptor (beta chain) originates from a study of shared clonotypes between healthy human individuals. The table came from immunoSEQ multiplex PCR; TCRdb's copy has only in-frame clones and leaves some out. The sample lists roughly 1,800,000 clones; about 95% were seen once. This CDR3 is built from 14 residues. V was clipped by 2 bases and J by 5 bases; unmatched bases: 5. Per the germline V gene, CDR1 is GTSNPN and CDR2 is SVGIG (reference sequence). Naive-designated CD8 cells lacked CD45RO, were positively enriched for CCR7, and omitted terminally differentiated effector memory CD45RA+ cells.

The sequence derives from a man aged 18 to 29 in good health. What was sequenced was naive CD8+ T cells sorted from blood. The chain is built from TRBV30 and TRBJ1-5; 8 nucleotides agree with TRBD1. The CDR3 DNA sequence: TGTGCCTGGAGTCTCGGACAGGGCGATCAGCCCCAGCATTTT. This encodes CAWSLGQGDQPQHF.